The TCR beta chain described here comes from a study of identifying expanded T cells in peripheral blood. Study-wide points: Roughly two-week clone count variance significantly increased as total template count grew. Approximately 1.2 clones differed between technical replicates, versus approximately 17 and 20 over time.

Sequencing used immunoSEQ multiplex PCR; TCRdb keeps in-frame clones, though not all of them. Of about 89,000 clones in the sample, about 87% were seen once. A remark on this clone: Its antigen remains unidentified.

Collection occurred without any documented infections or immune events in donors. Sequencing used blood. This receptor was obtained from a person between 18 and 75 years old in good health.

Here the CDR3 DNA reads TGCAGCGTTGAAGATCGGGTGGGTACGGCTGAAGCTTTCTTT. This codes for CSVEDRVGTAEAFF. J is TRBJ1-1 and V is TRBV29-1; no definite D call. Trimming stripped 0 bases from V and 6 bases from J, with 14 bases between. This CDR3 is 14 amino acids long. CDR1 and CDR2 (germline): SQVTM, ANQGSEA.